This TCR beta chain was identified during a study of cytomegalovirus exposure and HLA in healthy donors. Study-level findings and limits: Among TCR sequences, most were rare, though some public TCRs appeared in many donors.

A remark on this clone: Its antigen is not identified.

The PCR ran on 60 Vbeta and 13 Jbeta primers. Profiling relied on immunoSEQ multiplex PCR, and the TCRdb table lists in-frame clones only, not all of them. Of about 170,000 clones in the sample, more than 70% were seen once. The V segment lost 1 base and the J segment 12 bases; nucleotides outside the gene matches: 5. Germline CDR1 reads SGHTA; CDR2 reads FQGNSA. The length of the CDR3 is 12 residues. The receptor comes from a woman in her fifties or sixties in good health and CMV-seropositive. The material sequenced was PBMCs. The chain uses TRBV7-2 and TRBJ2-7, with TRBD2 matching over 8 bases. The CDR3 DNA follows: TGTGCCAGCAGCTTAGGCGGGAGGATGGCGTACTTC. Its protein product is CASSLGGRMAYF.